This TCR beta chain was obtained from a study of cytomegalovirus exposure and HLA in healthy donors (dated 2017 in TCRdb). Turning to the overall study: An earlier analysis of 587 of the donors reported about 260 Gb of sequence data and around 110 million unique TCR beta sequences obtained from about 200 million T cells. A handful of DR-DQ haplotypes were handled as single units for association and clustering because linkage in the cohort was strong. Besides the first cohort of approximately 670 subjects, a separate validation cohort made up of roughly 120 different subjects was used. Typing coverage varied by locus: roughly 620-640 donors for A, B, C, DRB1 and DQB1; approximately 500 for DQA1; about 590 for DPA1; around 490 for DPB1. On average, roughly 240,000 unique TCR beta nucleotide sequences were sequenced per donor among 398 genotyped donors of the cohort, with 15% to 20% of those sequences being non-productive. In an earlier analysis of several hundred of the donors, high-throughput TCR beta sequencing was used to judge whether each TCR beta V gene segment behaved as functional or pseudogenic. In a later analysis, previously published TCR beta repertoires from 550 to 700 donors were re-analyzed and high-resolution HLA genotyping was added so that TCR occurrence patterns could be studied. Class I and class II HLA loci were covered by the typing at four-digit resolution. The genetic ancestry cluster associated with self-reported Caucasian donors included about 81% of the roughly 400 genotyped donors. Donor age, sex, ethnicity and CMV serostatus were compiled alongside the repertoire data. The aim of the study was to test whether cataloging public T cell receptors could identify signatures of past pathogen exposure. In the later analysis, no new phenotypic data were used to find candidate immune exposures; instead, reliance was placed on TCR beta sequences and their occurrence across donors. A later genetic analysis used genome-wide SNP genotypes for about three fifths of the 666 donors, treating that subset as a discovery cohort. An early release that covered about 600 HLA-typed donors contained about 300 gigabases of sequencing data and 70 million to 100 million unique TCR sequences. The study combined high-throughput TCR immunosequencing, statistical association of individual TCRs with disease status, and machine learning to predict cytomegalovirus infection status. All discovery cohort repertoires had been generated on a single sequencing platform. The study used immunosequencing to profile the T cell repertoires of approximately 690 subjects and linked those repertoires to cytomegalovirus serostatus.

Broad study findings and their caveats: Because some donors lacked HLA typing at each locus, the association tests relied only on the typed subset. The earlier analysis of around 600 of the donors excluded approximately 15 rarely observed V segments, including chromosome 9 orphons, because counts were too low. A later analysis reported that several top co-occurrence clusters appeared linked to parvovirus B19, influenza, CMV and Epstein-Barr virus. Linkage disequilibrium might explain the correlated functional status among segregating V segments, but an unknown experimental factor could not be excluded. In an earlier analysis of more than 500 of the donors, most TCR beta V segments appeared in productive rearrangements about 87% or about 30% of the time, broadly matching IMGT annotations. In a later analysis, HLA-associated TCR beta chains were found to be more clonally expanded and to have lower generation probabilities than equally common non-associated chains. The authors suggested that the approach could potentially be generalized to other disease states and immunological phenotypes. Most TCR sequences were seen in very few donors, while some public TCRs were found in many individuals. The classifier was reported to diagnose cytomegalovirus status with high specificity and sensitivity in both the original cohort and the validation cohort. A later analysis found that TCR association rates varied across HLA loci, with DRB1 alleles showing the most associated TCRs and HLA-C alleles the fewest. According to a later analysis, most CMV-associated TCR beta chains appeared to be HLA-restricted, and the HLA associations seemed to be driven largely by CMV exposure. Specific HLA alleles were associated with 18,000 or so TCR beta sequences at a false discovery rate of 0.05 in a later analysis. The presence/absence analyses assumed that sequencing depth was roughly uniform across donors, and that assumption may not be true. A cluster of highly shared sequence variants was judged likely to represent a technical artifact of the sequencing pipeline. A later genetic analysis associated a missense DCLRE1C variant with V-gene and J-gene trimming of TCR beta chains, and an independent cohort replicated the association. According to a later genetic analysis, donors in an Asian-associated ancestry cluster had fewer N-insertions in productive TCRs than the approximately 630-donor mean. Only TCR beta chains were sequenced in this cohort, and the absence of alpha or paired-chain data limited detectable features. A total of 150 or so TCR beta chains were listed by the study as associated with cytomegalovirus. Some IMGT-functional V segments, including TRBV6-2 and TRBV6-3, could not be distinguished by the 87-base-pair reads and were therefore excluded. The only immune exposure information available for the cohort was CMV serostatus. Assigning TCR associations to individual alleles was difficult when HLA alleles, especially DR and DQ, strongly co-occurred. A further reported finding was that TCR beta sequences accurately predicted the HLA-A and HLA-B alleles for most subjects in the first cohort. In vitro tests confirmed that a few of the cytomegalovirus-associated TCR beta chains recognize cytomegalovirus antigens.

V is pared back by 5 bases and J by 4 bases, with 20 bases lying between the germline termini. The CDR3 goes from the cysteine to the phenylalanine over 16 residues. The entry retains the CDR3 DNA only, 48 bases that are in frame from base 1. The germline V gene supplies CDR1 MDHEN and CDR2 SYDVKM. The cohort was made up of around 720 healthy bone marrow donors. At the time of sampling, all cohort members were nominally healthy, though unrecorded immune exposures were likely present. The donor tested CMV seronegative and was one of the 352 seronegative cohort members. A peripheral blood sample was provided by each donor, and peripheral blood mononuclear cells were used for TCR beta sequencing. The Qiagen DNeasy Blood Extraction Kit was used to extract genomic DNA from the blood cell samples. Libraries were built with the immunoSEQ multiplex PCR assay. For the multiplex PCR, a mixture combining 60 forward primers for TCR Vbeta segments and 13 reverse primers for TCR Jbeta segments was used. The CDR3 region of rearranged TCR beta genes was amplified from genomic DNA by a multiplex PCR assay. The Illumina HiSeq System was used to sequence the amplified TCR beta libraries as 87-base-pair reads. Processing in the source paper ran as follows. Across the 670 or so repertoires, a later analysis counted approximately 83 million unique TCR beta chains, some 11 million of which were shared by at least two donors. Raw reads were error-corrected and collapsed into unique sequences by a nearest-neighbor algorithm in which closely related sequences were merged to remove PCR and sequencing errors. To assign V, D and J gene segments, CDR3 sequences were aligned to IMGT reference sequences. For a sequence to be retained, a match of at least six nucleotides was required to both a V gene segment and a J gene segment. A rearrangement was called productive if the CDR3 had no stop codons and remained in frame with V and J, and every other rearrangement was called non-productive. CDR3 was defined by IMGT convention, running from the second conserved V-encoded cysteine to the conserved J-encoded phenylalanine. The earlier analysis of fewer than 750 of the donors excluded sequences that lacked an unambiguous match to a single V gene segment. In an earlier analysis of 587 of the donors, a V segment was called functional when productive rearrangements were above 56.7%, and segregating when the standard deviation between donors exceeded 5%. A statistical classification framework was developed to diagnose cytomegalovirus status using the catalog of TCR beta chain sequences. In a later analysis, TCR nucleotide sequences were compared against IMGT/GENE-DB human TR gene sequences so that V and J genes could be assigned. In a later analysis, CDR3 sequences and most-parsimonious VDJ recombination scenarios were assigned using the TCRdist pipeline. In a later analysis, every TCR beta chain was defined by the combination of its CDR3 amino acid sequence and its V-gene family, and reads without a unique V-gene family were dropped. As a way to deal with suspected cross-contamination and a sequencing artifact, a later analysis dropped 450 to 600 nucleotide sequences that were highly shared and had low generation probability. For each public chain, a later analysis derived a clonal expansion index from normalized ranks of inferred template counts within each repertoire. A later analysis computed generation probabilities with a VDJ recombination model fitted to out-of-frame rearrangements, and checked the results against IGoR. A later analysis scored TCR-TCR, TCR-HLA and TCR-CMV co-occurrence with hypergeometric tests, applying a repertoire-size bias correction to TCR pairs. False discovery rates were estimated in a later analysis by permuting HLA or CMV assignments 20 times. In a later analysis, co-occurring TCRs were grouped using DBSCAN, with TCRdist sequence similarity added in when clustering inside HLA-allele-positive subsets. Repertoires with fewer than 30,000 or more than 120,000 public chains, plus five repertoires with anomalous nucleotide sharing, were excluded from co-occurrence clustering. The source is immuneACCESS, and TCRdb retained only in-frame sequences with V and J called. Part of the clones is not carried over; for the studies checked, unresolved V genes explain less than half of this, and the remainder is unexplained. V and J calls plus clone size are reproduced from that table; the DNA served to infer D and trimming. The sample has around 140,000 clones on record. Less than 2% of the sample belongs to the ten largest clones.

Comments on this clone: No cognate antigen has been identified for it.

The V and J segments used are TRBV28 and TRBJ1-1; the D gene is perhaps TRBD1, on 6 matching bases. The origin of this receptor is a man aged 18 to 29 in good health and CMV-seronegative. The source material was PBMCs. The CDR3 region reads CASSIGEDRMFTEAFF. The DNA sequence is as follows: TGTGCCAGCAGTATTGGAGAGGACAGAATGTTCACTGAAGCTTTCTTT.